A selection of T cell receptor beta chains follows, all from one sample in a study of cytomegalovirus exposure and HLA in healthy donors. Produced via immunoSEQ multiplex PCR; TCRdb's table is partial and in-frame only. The repertoire consists of roughly 60,000 clones, with around 94% occurring once and the leading ten covering approximately 2.5%. Material for sequencing was PBMCs. All receptors derive from a man aged 18 to 35 in good health and CMV-seronegative. The CDR3 runs from the conserved cysteine through the conserved F or W. A D gene is named only where the DNA matches it firmly. Some rows mark clone size as missing; the rest say once, few, many or name a class of expanded clone.

>TRBJ1-4|NA|TRBV7-9|NA
CASSLLGGRDEKLFF
>TRBJ2-3|NA|TRBV29-1|NA
CSVERGGADTQYF
>TRBJ2-3|once|TRBV5-1|TRBD2
CASSWGGSTDTQYF
>TRBJ2-3|NA|TRBV5-1|TRBD2
CASSLGTSGDTQYF
>TRBJ1-1|NA|TRBV28|TRBD1
CASSLARGSTEAFF
>TRBJ2-2|once|TRBV7-2|TRBD2
CASSPSGLAGGRGELFF
>TRBJ2-1|NA|TRBV27|NA
CASSLGGLYNEQFF
>TRBJ2-7|NA|TRBV27|NA
CASSPNSQSYEQYF
>TRBJ2-2|NA|TRBV9|NA
CASSPRGGAANTGELFF
>TRBJ2-4|NA|TRBV6-1|TRBD2
CASSESGLAHIQYF
>TRBJ2-7|NA|TRBV28|NA
CATLPSPETQRAGEQYF
>TRBJ2-2|NA|TRBV10-3|NA
CAITYREPGELFF
>TRBJ2-1|NA|TRBV10-1|TRBD2
CASSETSGVYNEQFF
>TRBJ2-2|NA|TRBV19|TRBD1
CASSPTQGASGTGELFF
>TRBJ1-2|NA|TRBV2|TRBD1
CASSGEQGIVRGYTF
>TRBJ1-2|NA|TRBV6-1|TRBD1
CASSETRSGGYGYTF
>TRBJ1-2|few|TRBV10-1|NA
CASDSDYGYTF
>TRBJ2-5|NA|TRBV11-2|NA
CASSFRDSEETQYF
>TRBJ1-1|once|TRBV27|TRBD1
CASSKRDRGGGEAFF
>TRBJ1-3|NA|TRBV9|NA
CASSVEGVTGPESVNTIYF
>TRBJ1-5|NA|TRBV5-5|NA
CASSLAEARNQPQHF
>TRBJ2-7|NA|TRBV7-9|NA
CASSENYEQYF
>TRBJ1-1|NA|TRBV7-6|TRBD1
CASSPGGGGTEAFF
>TRBJ2-7|NA|TRBV7-2|TRBD2
CASSGLAGGNEQYF
>TRBJ2-5|NA|TRBV10-2|TRBD2
CASSQAGLFEETQYF
>TRBJ2-3|once|TRBV10-3|TRBD1
CAISGTQGAFTDTQYF
>TRBJ2-3|NA|TRBV7-8|TRBD1
CASSPGTGSPLTDTQYF
>TRBJ2-1|NA|TRBV23-1|NA
CASTRLETYNEQFF
>TRBJ2-2|NA|TRBV28|NA
CASSLESWNTGELFF
>TRBJ2-7|NA|TRBV5-6|TRBD1
CASSLQEGPGGDEQYF
>TRBJ2-7|few|TRBV7-6|TRBD2
CASSPAQRGYEQYF
>TRBJ2-7|NA|TRBV5-4|TRBD2
CASSLGLAGGGKNEQYF
>TRBJ1-1|NA|TRBV29-1|NA
CSVEWGWTEAFF
>TRBJ2-4|NA|TRBV12-1|NA
CASTSPRLRDRGGKNIQYF
>TRBJ2-1|NA|TRBV27|TRBD2
CASSLGGGDQFF
>TRBJ2-7|NA|TRBV10-2|NA
CASSPEGYEQYF
>TRBJ2-7|few|TRBV7-2|TRBD1
CASSLVWDRVSREQYF
>TRBJ2-5|NA|TRBV7-9|TRBD2
CASSASGRGETQYF
>TRBJ1-5|NA|TRBV28|NA
CASSSRPRGISNQPQHF
>TRBJ1-3|NA|TRBV19|NA
CASSEISRDLNTIYF
>TRBJ2-4|NA|TRBV1|NA
CTSTGLAGRIAKNIQYF
>TRBJ1-5|NA|TRBV19|NA
CASSIARDPQPQHF
>TRBJ2-1|NA|TRBV19|TRBD1
CASRTGLYNEQFF
>TRBJ2-6|NA|TRBV30|TRBD2
CAWSSGGGRFSGANVLTF
>TRBJ1-1|NA|TRBV10-3|TRBD1
CAISGGQGGTEAFF
>TRBJ2-7|NA|TRBV27|TRBD1
CASSLHRDRGGEQYF
>TRBJ1-5|NA|TRBV4-2|NA
CASSQDESHNNQPQHF
>TRBJ2-3|NA|TRBV11-2|NA
CASSQGTRPDTQYF
>TRBJ1-1|NA|TRBV10-3|TRBD1
CAISVRGLDEAFF
>TRBJ2-1|NA|TRBV5-1|NA
CASSLGANQNHNEQFF
>TRBJ2-3|NA|TRBV11-3|TRBD2
CASSYRTSGMGTDTQYF
>TRBJ2-5|NA|TRBV19|TRBD2
CASSIGTSGIETQYF
>TRBJ1-1|NA|TRBV5-6|NA
CASSRQLMNTEAFF
>TRBJ1-1|NA|TRBV27|NA
CASSLYGGRGTEAFF